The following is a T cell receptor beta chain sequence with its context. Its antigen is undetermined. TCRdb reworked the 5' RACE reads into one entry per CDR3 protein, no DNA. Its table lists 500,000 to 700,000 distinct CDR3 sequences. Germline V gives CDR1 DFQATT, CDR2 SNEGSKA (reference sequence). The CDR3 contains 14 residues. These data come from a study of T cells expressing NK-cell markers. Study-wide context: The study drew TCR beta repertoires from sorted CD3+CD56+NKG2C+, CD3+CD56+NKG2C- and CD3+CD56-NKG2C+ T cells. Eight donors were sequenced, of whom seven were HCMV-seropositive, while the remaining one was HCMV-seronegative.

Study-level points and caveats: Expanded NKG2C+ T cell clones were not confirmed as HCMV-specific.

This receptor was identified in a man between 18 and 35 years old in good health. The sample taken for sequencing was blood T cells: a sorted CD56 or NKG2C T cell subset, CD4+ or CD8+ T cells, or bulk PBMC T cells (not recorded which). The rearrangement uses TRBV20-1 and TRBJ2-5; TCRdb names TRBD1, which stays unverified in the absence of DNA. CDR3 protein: CSARDPGTLETQYF.